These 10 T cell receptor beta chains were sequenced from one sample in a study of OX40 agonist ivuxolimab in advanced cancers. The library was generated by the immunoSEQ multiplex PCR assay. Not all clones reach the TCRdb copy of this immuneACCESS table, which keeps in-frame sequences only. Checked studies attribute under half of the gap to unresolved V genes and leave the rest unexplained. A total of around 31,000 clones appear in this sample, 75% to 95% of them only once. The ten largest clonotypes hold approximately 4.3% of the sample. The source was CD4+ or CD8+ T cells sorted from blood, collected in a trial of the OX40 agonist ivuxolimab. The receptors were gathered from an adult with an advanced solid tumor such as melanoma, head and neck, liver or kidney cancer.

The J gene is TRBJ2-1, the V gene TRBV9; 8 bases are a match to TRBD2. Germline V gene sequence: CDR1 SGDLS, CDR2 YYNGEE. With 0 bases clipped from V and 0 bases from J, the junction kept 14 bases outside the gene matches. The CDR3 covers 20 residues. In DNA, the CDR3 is TGTGCCAGCAGCGTAGATTGGCTAGCGGGCCGCCGTAGCTCCTACAATGAGCAGTTCTTC. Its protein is CASSVDWLAGRRSSYNEQFF.

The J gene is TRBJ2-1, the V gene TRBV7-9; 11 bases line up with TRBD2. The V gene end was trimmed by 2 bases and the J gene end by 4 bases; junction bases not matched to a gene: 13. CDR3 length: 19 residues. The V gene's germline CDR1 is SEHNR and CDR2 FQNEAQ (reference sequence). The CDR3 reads CASSLYVGLAGGKYNEQFF. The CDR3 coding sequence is TGTGCCAGCAGCTTATACGTCGGGCTAGCGGGGGGCAAATACAATGAGCAGTTCTTC.

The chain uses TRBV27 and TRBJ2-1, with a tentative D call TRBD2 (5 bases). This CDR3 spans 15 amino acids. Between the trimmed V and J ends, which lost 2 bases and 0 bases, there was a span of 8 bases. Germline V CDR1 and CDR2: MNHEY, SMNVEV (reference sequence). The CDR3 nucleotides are TGTGCCAGCAGTTTAATGGGGAGCTCCTACAATGAGCAGTTCTTC. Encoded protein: CASSLMGSSYNEQFF.

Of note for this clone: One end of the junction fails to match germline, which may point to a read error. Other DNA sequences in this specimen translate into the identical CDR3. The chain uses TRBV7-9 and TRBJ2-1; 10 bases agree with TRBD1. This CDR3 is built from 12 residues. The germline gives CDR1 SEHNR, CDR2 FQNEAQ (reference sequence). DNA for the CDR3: TGTGCTAGCAGCTCGGACAGGGGGAAGCAGTTCTTC. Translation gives CASSSDRGKQFF.

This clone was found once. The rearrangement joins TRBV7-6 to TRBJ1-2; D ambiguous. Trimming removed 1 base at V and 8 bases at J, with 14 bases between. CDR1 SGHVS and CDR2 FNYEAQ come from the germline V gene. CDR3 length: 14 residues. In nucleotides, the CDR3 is TGTGCCAGCAGCTTAGACCCAGATGGGGAGGGCTACACCTTC. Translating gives CASSLDPDGEGYTF. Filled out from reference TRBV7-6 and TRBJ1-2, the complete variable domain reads GAGVSQSPRYKVTKRGQDVALRCDPISGHVSLYWYRQALGQGPEFLTYFNYEAQQDKSGLPNDRFSAERPEGSISTLTIQRTEQRDSAMYRCASSLDPDGEGYTFGSGTRLTVV.

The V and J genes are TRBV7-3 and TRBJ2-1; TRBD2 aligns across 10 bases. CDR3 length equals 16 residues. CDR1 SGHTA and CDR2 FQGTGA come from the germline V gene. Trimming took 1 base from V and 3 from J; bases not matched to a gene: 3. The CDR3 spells CASSLSSGGIYNEQFF. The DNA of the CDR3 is TGTGCCAGCAGCTTAAGTAGCGGGGGGATCTACAATGAGCAGTTCTTC.

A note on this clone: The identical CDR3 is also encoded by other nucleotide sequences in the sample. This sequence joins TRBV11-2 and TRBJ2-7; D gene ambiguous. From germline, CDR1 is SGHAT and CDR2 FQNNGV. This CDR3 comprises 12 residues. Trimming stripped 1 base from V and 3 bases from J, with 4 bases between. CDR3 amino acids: CASSLGVYEQYV. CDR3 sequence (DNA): TGTGCCAGCAGCTTAGGAGTCTACGAGCAGTACGTC.

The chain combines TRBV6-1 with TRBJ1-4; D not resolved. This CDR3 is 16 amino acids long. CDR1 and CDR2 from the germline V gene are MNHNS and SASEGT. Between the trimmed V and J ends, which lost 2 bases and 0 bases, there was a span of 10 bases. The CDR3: CASSEFGGATNEKLFF. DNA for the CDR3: TGTGCCAGCAGTGAATTTGGCGGAGCAACTAATGAAAAACTGTTTTTT.

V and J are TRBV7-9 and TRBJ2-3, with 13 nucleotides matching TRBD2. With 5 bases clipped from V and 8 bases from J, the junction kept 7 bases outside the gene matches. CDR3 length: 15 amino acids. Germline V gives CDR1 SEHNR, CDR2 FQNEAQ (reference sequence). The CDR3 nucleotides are TGTGCCAGCAGCGACACTAGCGGGAGGGCCGGTACGCAGTATTTT. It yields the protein CASSDTSGRAGTQYF.

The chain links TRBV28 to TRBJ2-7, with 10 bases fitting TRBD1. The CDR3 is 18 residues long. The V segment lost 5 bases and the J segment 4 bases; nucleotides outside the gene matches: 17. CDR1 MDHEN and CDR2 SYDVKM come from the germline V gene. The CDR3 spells CASSPPRRGTGVLYEQYV. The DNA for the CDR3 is TGTGCCAGCAGTCCTCCCCGGAGAGGGACAGGGGTATTATACGAGCAGTACGTC.